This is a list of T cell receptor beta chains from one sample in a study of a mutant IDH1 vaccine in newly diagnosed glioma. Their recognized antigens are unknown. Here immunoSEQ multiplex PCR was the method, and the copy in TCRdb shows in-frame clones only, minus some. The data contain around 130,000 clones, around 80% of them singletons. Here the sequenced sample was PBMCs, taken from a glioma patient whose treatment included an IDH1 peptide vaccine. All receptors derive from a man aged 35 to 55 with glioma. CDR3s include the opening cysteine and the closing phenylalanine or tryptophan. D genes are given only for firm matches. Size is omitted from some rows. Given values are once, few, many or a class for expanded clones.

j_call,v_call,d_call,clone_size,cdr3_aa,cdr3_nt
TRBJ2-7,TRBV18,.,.,CASSPRSTLSYEQYF,TGTGCCAGCTCACCAAGAAGTACGCTCTCCTACGAGCAGTACTTC
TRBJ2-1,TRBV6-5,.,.,CASRTLWDEQFF,TGTGCCAGCAGGACCCTATGGGATGAGCAGTTCTTC
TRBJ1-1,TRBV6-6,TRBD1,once,CASSYPGQGKSEAFF,TGTGCCAGCAGTTATCCGGGACAGGGAAAGTCTGAAGCTTTCTTT
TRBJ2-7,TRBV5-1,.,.,CASSFSVWDPYEQYF,TGCGCCAGCAGCTTTTCAGTCTGGGACCCCTACGAGCAGTACTTC
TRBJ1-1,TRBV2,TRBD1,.,CASTSTGVNTEAFF,TGTGCCAGCACCTCGACAGGGGTGAACACTGAAGCTTTCTTT
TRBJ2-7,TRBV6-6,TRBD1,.,CASSYLGQGAGEQYF,TGTGCCAGCAGTTATCTGGGACAGGGGGCGGGCGAGCAGTACTTC
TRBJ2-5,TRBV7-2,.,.,CACGGGGAQETQYF,TGTGCCTGCGGGGGCGGGGGAGCTCAAGAGACCCAGTACTTC
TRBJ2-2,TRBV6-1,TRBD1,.,CAATGTANTGELFF,TGTGCCGCGACCGGGACAGCGAACACCGGGGAGCTGTTTTTT
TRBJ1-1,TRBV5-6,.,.,CASSRLPEGWFF,TGTGCCAGCAGCAGATTACCCGAGGGTTGGTTCTTT
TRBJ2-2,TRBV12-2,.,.,CASRFELAGGGGELFF,TGTGCAAGTCGCTTCGAACTAGCGGGAGGAGGGGGGGAGCTGTTTTTT
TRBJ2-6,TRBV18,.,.,CASSPQLIHGANVLTF,TGTGCCAGCTCACCCCAATTAATCCACGGGGCCAACGTCCTGACTTTC
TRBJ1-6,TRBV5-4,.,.,CASSLEGLGNSPLHF,TGTGCCAGCAGCTTGGAGGGTCTGGGGAATTCACCCCTCCACTTT
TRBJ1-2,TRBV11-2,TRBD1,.,CASSWGTEANYGYTF,TGTGCCAGCAGCTGGGGGACAGAGGCTAACTATGGCTACACCTTC
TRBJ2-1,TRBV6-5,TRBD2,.,CASSYSGLGSYNEQFF,TGTGCCAGCAGTTACTCGGGACTAGGCTCCTACAATGAGCAGTTCTTC
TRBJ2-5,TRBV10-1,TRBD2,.,CASSERLAGGLGHSQETQYF,TGCGCCAGCAGTGAGCGGCTAGCGGGGGGGCTGGGTCATTCCCAAGAGACCCAGTACTTC
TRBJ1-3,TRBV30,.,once,CAWRKDGGLANTIYF,TGTGCCTGGAGGAAGGACGGGGGCCTAGCAAACACCATATATTTT
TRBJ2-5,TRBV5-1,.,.,CASRPGTEETQYF,TGCGCCAGCAGACCCGGGACTGAGGAGACCCAGTACTTC
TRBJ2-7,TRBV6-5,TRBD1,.,CASSYDRDYEQYF,TGTGCCAGCAGTTACGACAGGGACTACGAGCAGTACTTC